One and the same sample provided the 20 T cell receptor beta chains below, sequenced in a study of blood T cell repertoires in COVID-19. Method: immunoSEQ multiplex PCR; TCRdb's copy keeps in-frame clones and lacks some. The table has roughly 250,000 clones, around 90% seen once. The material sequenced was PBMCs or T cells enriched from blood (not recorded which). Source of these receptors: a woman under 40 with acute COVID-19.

As DNA, the CDR3 is TGTGCCAGCAGTTTATTGACAGGGCCCAGCTCCTACAATGAGCAGTTCTTC. It codes for CASSLLTGPSSYNEQFF. V is TRBV28 and J is TRBJ2-1; 7 bases fit TRBD1. The V gene end was trimmed by 1 base and the J gene end by 0 bases; junction bases not matched to a gene: 6. The CDR3 loop spans 17 amino acids. The germline V gene encodes CDR1 MDHEN and CDR2 SYDVKM.

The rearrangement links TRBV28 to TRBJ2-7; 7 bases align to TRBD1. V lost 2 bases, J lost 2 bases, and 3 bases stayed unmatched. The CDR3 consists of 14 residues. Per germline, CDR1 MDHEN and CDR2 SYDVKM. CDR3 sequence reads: CASSLGGTAYEQYF. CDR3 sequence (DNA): TGTGCCAGCAGTTTAGGTGGGACAGCCTACGAGCAGTACTTC.

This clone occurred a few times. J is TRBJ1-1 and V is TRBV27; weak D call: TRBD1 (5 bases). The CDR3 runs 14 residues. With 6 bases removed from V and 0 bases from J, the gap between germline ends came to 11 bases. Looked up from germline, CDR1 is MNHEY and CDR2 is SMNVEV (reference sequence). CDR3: CASSRQSMNTEAFF. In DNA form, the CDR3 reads TGTGCCAGCAGCCGACAGAGCATGAACACTGAAGCTTTCTTT.

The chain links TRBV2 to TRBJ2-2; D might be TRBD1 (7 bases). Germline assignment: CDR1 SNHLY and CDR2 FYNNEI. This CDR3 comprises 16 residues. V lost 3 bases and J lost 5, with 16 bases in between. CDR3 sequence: CASSDPAGGGTGELFF. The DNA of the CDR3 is TGTGCCAGCAGTGACCCCGCAGGGGGAGGAACCGGGGAGCTGTTTTTT.

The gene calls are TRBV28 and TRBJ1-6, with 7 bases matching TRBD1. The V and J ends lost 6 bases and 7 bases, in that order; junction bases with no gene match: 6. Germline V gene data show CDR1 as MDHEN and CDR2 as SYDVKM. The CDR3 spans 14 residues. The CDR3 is CASRLQGRNSPLHF. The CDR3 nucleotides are TGTGCCAGCAGGTTACAGGGGCGAAATTCACCCCTCCACTTT.

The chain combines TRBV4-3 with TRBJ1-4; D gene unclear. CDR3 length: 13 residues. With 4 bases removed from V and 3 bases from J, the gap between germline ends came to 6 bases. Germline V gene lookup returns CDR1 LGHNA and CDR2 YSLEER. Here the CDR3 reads CASSRDANEKLFF. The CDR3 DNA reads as TGCGCCAGCAGCCGAGACGCTAATGAAAAACTGTTTTTT.

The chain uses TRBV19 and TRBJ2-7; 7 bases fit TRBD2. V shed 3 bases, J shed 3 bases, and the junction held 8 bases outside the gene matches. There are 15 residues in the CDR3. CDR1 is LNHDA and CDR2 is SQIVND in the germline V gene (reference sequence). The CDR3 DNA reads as TGTGCCAGTAGTATTCAGGGAGGGCGCAACTACGAGCAGTACTTC. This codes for CASSIQGGRNYEQYF. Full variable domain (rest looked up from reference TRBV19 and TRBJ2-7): DGGITQSPKYLFRKEGQNVTLSCEQNLNHDAMYWYRQDPGQGLRLIYYSQIVNDFQKGDIAEGYSVSREKKESFPLTVTSAQKNPTAFYLCASSIQGGRNYEQYFGPGTRLTVT.

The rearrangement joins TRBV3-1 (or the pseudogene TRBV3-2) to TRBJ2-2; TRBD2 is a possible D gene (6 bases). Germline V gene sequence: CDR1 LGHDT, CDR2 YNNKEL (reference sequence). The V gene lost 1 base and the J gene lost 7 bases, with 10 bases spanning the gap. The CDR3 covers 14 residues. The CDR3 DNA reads TGTGCCAGCAGCCAAGTTGGAGGGAACGGGGAGCTGTTTTTT. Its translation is CASSQVGGNGELFF.

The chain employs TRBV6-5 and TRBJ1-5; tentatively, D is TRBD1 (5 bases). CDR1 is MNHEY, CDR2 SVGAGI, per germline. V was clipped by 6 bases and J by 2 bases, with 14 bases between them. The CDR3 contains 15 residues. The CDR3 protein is CASRGGSLGNQPQHF. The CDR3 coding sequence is TGTGCCAGCAGGGGGGGGAGCTTGGGCAATCAGCCCCAGCATTTT.

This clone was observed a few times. The CDR3 nucleotides are TGTGCCAGTAGTATACAGGGGAACTATGGCTACACCTTC. Translating it yields CASSIQGNYGYTF. The chain carries TRBV19 and TRBJ1-2; a weak D match, TRBD1 (6 bases). V lost 2 bases and J lost 2, with 6 bases in between. Looked up from germline, CDR1 is LNHDA and CDR2 is SQIVND (reference sequence). This CDR3 has 13 amino acids. The full variable domain, rest sourced from reference TRBV19 and TRBJ1-2, is DGGITQSPKYLFRKEGQNVTLSCEQNLNHDAMYWYRQDPGQGLRLIYYSQIVNDFQKGDIAEGYSVSREKKESFPLTVTSAQKNPTAFYLCASSIQGNYGYTFGSGTRLTVV.

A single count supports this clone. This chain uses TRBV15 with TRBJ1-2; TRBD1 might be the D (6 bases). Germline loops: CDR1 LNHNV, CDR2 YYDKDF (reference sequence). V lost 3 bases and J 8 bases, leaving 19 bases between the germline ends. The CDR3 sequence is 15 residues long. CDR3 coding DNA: TGTGCCACCAGCAGGCCGGGGCGGGGGGCTGGAGGCTACACCTTC. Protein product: CATSRPGRGAGGYTF.

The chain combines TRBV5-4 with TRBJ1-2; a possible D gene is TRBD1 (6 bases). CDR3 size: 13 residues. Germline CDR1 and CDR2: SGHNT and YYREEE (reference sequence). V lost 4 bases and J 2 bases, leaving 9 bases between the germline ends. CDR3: CASSPTGNYGYTF. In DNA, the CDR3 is TGTGCCAGCAGCCCGACAGGAAACTATGGCTACACCTTC.

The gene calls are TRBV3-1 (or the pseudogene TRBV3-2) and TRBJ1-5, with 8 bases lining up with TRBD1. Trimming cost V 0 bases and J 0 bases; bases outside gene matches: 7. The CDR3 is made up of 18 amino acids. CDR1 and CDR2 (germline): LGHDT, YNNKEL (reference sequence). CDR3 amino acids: CASSQDNRGFYSNQPQHF. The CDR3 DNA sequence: TGTGCCAGCAGCCAAGACAACAGGGGGTTCTATAGCAATCAGCCCCAGCATTTT.

CDR3 amino acids: CASSQDGSCTDTQYF. Here the CDR3 DNA reads TGCGCCAGCAGCCAAGACGGGTCCTGCACAGATACGCAGTATTTT. J is TRBJ2-3 and V is TRBV4-1; D not certain. There are 15 residues in the CDR3. Germline assignment: CDR1 MGHRA and CDR2 YSYEKL. V lost 0 bases and J 1 base, leaving 8 bases between the germline ends.

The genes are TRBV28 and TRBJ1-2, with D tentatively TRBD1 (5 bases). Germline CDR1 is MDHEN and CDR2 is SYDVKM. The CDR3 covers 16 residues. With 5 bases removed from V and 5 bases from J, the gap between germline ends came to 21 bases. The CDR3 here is CASSKGMEGMTYGYTF. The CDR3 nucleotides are TGTGCCAGCAGTAAGGGAATGGAGGGGATGACATATGGCTACACCTTC.

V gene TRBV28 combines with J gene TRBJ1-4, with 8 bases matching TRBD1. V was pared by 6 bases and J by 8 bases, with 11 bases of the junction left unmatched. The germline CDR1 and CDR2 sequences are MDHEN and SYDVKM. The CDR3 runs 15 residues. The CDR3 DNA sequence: TGTGCCAGCAGCACTCCAACAGGGGGGGGAGAAAAACTGTTTTTT. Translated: CASSTPTGGGEKLFF.

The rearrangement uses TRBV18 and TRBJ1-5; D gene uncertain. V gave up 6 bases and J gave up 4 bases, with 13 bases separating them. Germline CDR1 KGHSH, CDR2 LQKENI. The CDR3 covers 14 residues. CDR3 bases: TGTGCCAGCTCCCCCAACGCAGATAATCAGCCCCAGCATTTT. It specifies CASSPNADNQPQHF.

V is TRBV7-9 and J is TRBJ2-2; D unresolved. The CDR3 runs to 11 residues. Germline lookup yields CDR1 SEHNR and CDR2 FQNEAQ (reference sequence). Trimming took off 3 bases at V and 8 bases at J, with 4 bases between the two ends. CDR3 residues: CASSFAGELFF. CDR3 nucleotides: TGTGCCAGCAGCTTCGCGGGGGAGCTGTTTTTT.

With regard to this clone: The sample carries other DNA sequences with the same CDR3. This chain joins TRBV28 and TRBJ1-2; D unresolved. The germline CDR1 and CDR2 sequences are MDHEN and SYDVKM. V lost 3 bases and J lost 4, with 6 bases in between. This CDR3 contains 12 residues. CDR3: CASSFTVYGYTF. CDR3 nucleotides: TGTGCCAGCAGTTTCACGGTCTATGGCTACACCTTC.

The CDR3 DNA follows: TGTGCCAGCAGCCCATGGACTGACCAAGAGACCCAGTACTTC. The encoded protein is CASSPWTDQETQYF. The chain couples TRBV5-4 to TRBJ2-5; D perhaps matches TRBD2 (5 bases). Germline assignment: CDR1 SGHNT and CDR2 YYREEE (reference sequence). Trimming removed 4 bases at V and 0 bases at J, with 10 bases between. The CDR3 length is 14 residues.